The 31 T cell receptor beta chains listed next were all sequenced from one sample in a study of shared clonotypes between healthy human individuals. The data were produced by immunoSEQ multiplex PCR, yet TCRdb's version contains in-frame clones alone and is incomplete. The data show more than 1,200,000 clones, with 98% seen just once and approximately 0.38% held by the top ten. The sequenced sample consisted of naive CD4+ T cells sorted from blood. Subset defined: CD45RA+ positively selected. All receptors come from a young man in good health.

The chain combines TRBV18 with TRBJ2-5; no clear D gene. The V and J ends lost 4 bases and 2 bases respectively, with 11 bases between them. The CDR3 is 14 amino acids. Per germline, CDR1 KGHSH and CDR2 LQKENI. In DNA form, the CDR3 reads TGTGCCAGCTCACGAACTCGTCCTCAAGAGACCCAGTACTTC. Residues: CASSRTRPQETQYF.

As concerns this clone: An end of the junction differs from the germline gene, which may be a read error. This chain joins TRBV7-6 and TRBJ2-5, with TRBD2 matching over 10 bases. In germline, CDR1 is SGHVS, CDR2 FNYEAQ. CDR3 length: 13 amino acids. The CDR3, as DNA: TGTGCCAGCAGCCTAGCGGGAGCGGAGACCCAGTACTTC. Its translation: CASSLAGAETQYF.

The rearrangement uses TRBV28 and TRBJ1-5; D might be TRBD1 (6 bases). V shed 8 bases and J shed 0 bases, with 11 bases lying between them. Germline CDR1 MDHEN, CDR2 SYDVKM. The CDR3 is 14 amino acids. The DNA of the CDR3 is TGTGCCAGCGCCAGACAGGTTAGCAATCAGCCCCAGCATTTT. Translation gives CASARQVSNQPQHF.

This chain joins TRBV30 and TRBJ1-1; no firm D call. Germline V gene sequence: CDR1 GTSNPN, CDR2 SVGIG (reference sequence). The CDR3 is made up of 14 amino acids. The ends were cut back, 3 bases at V and 6 bases at J, with 17 bases in the middle. This chain's CDR3 is CAWSEIFAGAEAFF. Written as DNA, the CDR3 is TGTGCCTGGAGCGAAATATTCGCCGGAGCTGAAGCTTTCTTT.

This chain links TRBV4-1 with TRBJ2-7; D remains unclear. V was pared by 2 bases and J by 2 bases, with 16 bases between. The CDR3 contains 16 residues. Germline loops: CDR1 MGHRA, CDR2 YSYEKL. The CDR3 reads CASSQFYSGNTYEQYF. CDR3 in DNA: TGCGCCAGCAGCCAATTCTATTCTGGGAACACCTACGAGCAGTACTTC.

This rearrangement joins TRBV27 to TRBJ2-7, with 7 bases matching TRBD2. The CDR3 totals 15 residues. V dropped 6 bases and J dropped 1; count of bases not matched to a gene: 9. From germline, CDR1 is MNHEY and CDR2 SMNVEV (reference sequence). CDR3 in amino acids: CASRFVSGASYEQYF. For the CDR3, the DNA is TGTGCCAGCAGATTCGTGAGCGGGGCGTCCTACGAGCAGTACTTC.

The rearrangement joins TRBV10-2 to TRBJ2-5; 12 bases fit TRBD1. Trimming cost V 0 bases and J 4 bases; bases outside gene matches: 9. In germline, CDR1 is WSHSY, CDR2 SAAADI. CDR3 length: 18 residues. Here the CDR3 reads CASSESGDRGRRVETQYF. The CDR3 bases are TGCGCCAGCAGTGAGTCGGGGGACAGGGGGCGCAGGGTAGAGACCCAGTACTTC.

CDR3 nucleotides: TGTGCCAGCAGCTCAGGGGGAGGTATGAATGAGCAGTTCTTC. Its translation is CASSSGGGMNEQFF. V usage is TRBV11-3 and J usage is TRBJ2-1; D possibly corresponds to TRBD1 (7 bases). CDR1 and CDR2 from the germline V gene are SGHNT and YENEEA. CDR3 length: 14 amino acids. V was trimmed by 4 bases and J by 7 bases, leaving 14 bases between them. Together with reference TRBV11-3 and TRBJ2-1, the CDR3 gives the full variable domain: EAGVVQSPRYKIIEKKQPVAFWCNPISGHNTLYWYLQNLGQGPELLIRYENEEAVDDSQLPKDRFSAERLKGVDSTLKIQPAELGDSAVYLCASSSGGGMNEQFFGPGTRLTVL.

The rearrangement links TRBV18 to TRBJ2-2; tentatively, D is TRBD1 or TRBD2 (5 bases each). The germline V and J ends were trimmed by 1 base and 3 bases, with 9 bases remaining between them. The germline CDR1 and CDR2 sequences are KGHSH and LQKENI. This CDR3 has 15 amino acids. In DNA, the CDR3 is TGTGCCAGCTCACCACGGGGGATCGACACCGGGGAGCTGTTTTTT. Its translation: CASSPRGIDTGELFF.

This chain joins TRBV6-6 and TRBJ2-1; D remains unclear. Germline assignment: CDR1 MNHNY and CDR2 SVGAGI (reference sequence). V dropped 2 bases and J dropped 7 bases, with 9 bases sitting between them. This CDR3 spans 13 amino acids. DNA for the CDR3: TGTGCCAGCAGTTACACGAGCTTTAATGAGCAGTTCTTC. As protein: CASSYTSFNEQFF.

The CDR3, as DNA: TGTGCCAGCAGTCCCCCACACAGGGACGAGCAGTACTTC. Translation: CASSPPHRDEQYF. The chain carries TRBV28 and TRBJ2-7, with D tentatively TRBD1 (6 bases). From germline, CDR1 is MDHEN and CDR2 SYDVKM. Trimming took off 5 bases at V and 5 bases at J, with 13 bases between the two ends. This CDR3 is built from 13 residues.

The chain employs TRBV2 and TRBJ1-5, with D possibly TRBD1 on 5 matching bases. V was trimmed by 3 bases and J by 6 bases, leaving 12 bases between them. Germline lookup yields CDR1 SNHLY and CDR2 FYNNEI. This CDR3 contains 14 residues. The CDR3 DNA is TGTGCCAGCAGTGAGCGGGGAAGGGGTCAGCCCCAGCATTTT. This sequence encodes CASSERGRGQPQHF.

The rearrangement joins TRBV9 to TRBJ1-5; D is undetermined. This CDR3 region has 13 residues. V was shortened by 0 bases and J by 7 bases, with 8 bases between the two germline ends. The germline V gene encodes CDR1 SGDLS and CDR2 YYNGEE. CDR3 loop: CASSVDPIQPQHF. Written as DNA, the CDR3 is TGTGCCAGCAGCGTAGATCCCATCCAGCCCCAGCATTTT.

The chain employs TRBV28 and TRBJ2-7, with a weak D call TRBD2 (6 bases). The V gene lost 5 bases and the J gene lost 3 bases, with 14 bases spanning the gap. In germline, CDR1 is MDHEN, CDR2 SYDVKM. The CDR3 has 14 residues. The CDR3, as DNA: TGTGCCAGCAGTCTGCCCGGACTAATCTACGAGCAGTACTTC. This translates into CASSLPGLIYEQYF. Full variable domain (remainder filled in from reference TRBV28 and TRBJ2-7): DVKVTQSSRYLVKRTGEKVFLECVQDMDHENMFWYRQDPGLGLRLIYFSYDVKMKEKGDIPEGYSVSREKKERFSLILESASTNQTSMYLCASSLPGLIYEQYFGPGTRLTVT.

The chain joins TRBV7-9 to TRBJ1-2, with TRBD1 matching 7 bases. This CDR3 comprises 14 residues. The V gene's germline CDR1 is SEHNR and CDR2 FQNEAQ (reference sequence). Trimming at V came to 5 bases and at J to 12 bases, leaving 15 bases not matched to a gene. CDR3 loop: CASSRTGTDRDHTF. Here the CDR3 DNA reads TGTGCCAGCAGCCGGACCGGGACAGATCGAGACCACACCTTC.

J is TRBJ1-2 and V is TRBV11-1; no reliable D call. The germline V gene encodes CDR1 SGHAT and CDR2 FQDESV (reference sequence). Trimming stripped 5 bases from V and 5 bases from J, with 12 bases between. The length of the CDR3 is 13 residues. The CDR3 DNA follows: TGTGCCAGCAGCCCCAGGCTAGCGTATGGCTACACCTTC. Its translation: CASSPRLAYGYTF.

The rearrangement joins TRBV25-1 to TRBJ1-1; D is uncertain. Trimming shortened V by 8 bases and J by 5 bases, and 12 bases separated the two germline ends. Germline CDR1 MGHDK, CDR2 SYGVNS. The CDR3 totals 12 residues. In nucleotides, the CDR3 is TGTGCCAGCTTATCTCATCGAACTGAAGCTTTCTTT. It yields the protein CASLSHRTEAFF. The full variable domain, in which reference TRBV25-1 and TRBJ1-1 provide the parts outside the CDR3, is EADIYQTPRYLVIGTGKKITLECSQTMGHDKMYWYQQDPGMELHLIHYSYGVNSTEKGDLSSESTVSRIRTEHFPLTLESARPSHTSQYLCASLSHRTEAFFGQGTRLTVV.

The V and J genes are TRBV6-5 and TRBJ1-2, with TRBD1 identical over 8 bases. Germline V gives CDR1 MNHEY, CDR2 SVGAGI. J was trimmed by 4 bases and V by 6 bases; bases with no gene match: 7. The CDR3 is 14 residues long. CDR3 region: CASRIQGAGYGYTF. CDR3 nucleotide sequence: TGTGCCAGCAGGATTCAGGGGGCAGGCTATGGCTACACCTTC.

The chain couples TRBV5-1 to TRBJ2-2; D possibly corresponds to TRBD1 (5 bases). The CDR3 totals 15 residues. Germline V lookup: CDR1 SGHRS, CDR2 YFSETQ. Between the trimmed V and J ends, which lost 4 bases and 1 base, there was a span of 11 bases. The CDR3 region is CASSRQSVNTGELFF. Written as DNA, the CDR3 is TGCGCCAGCAGCAGACAGTCTGTGAACACCGGGGAGCTGTTTTTT.

CDR3 loop: CASSLWQEGTGELFF. DNA for the CDR3: TGTGCCAGCAGTTTATGGCAGGAAGGAACCGGGGAGCTGTTTTTT. This chain uses TRBV28 with TRBJ2-2; D ambiguous. This CDR3 region has 15 residues. Germline V gene data show CDR1 as MDHEN and CDR2 as SYDVKM. Trimming took 0 bases from V and 5 from J, leaving 10 bases between them.

The chain couples TRBV28 to TRBJ1-5, with a possible D match to TRBD1 (5 bases). The CDR3 runs to 14 residues. V lost 1 base and J 6 bases, leaving 10 bases between the germline ends. Germline lookup yields CDR1 MDHEN and CDR2 SYDVKM. The CDR3 nucleotides read TGTGCCAGCAGTTTATTAGGGACCGCTCAGCCCCAGCATTTT. It encodes CASSLLGTAQPQHF.

The chain employs TRBV9 and TRBJ2-6; TRBD2 agrees at 14 bases. Germline CDR1 SGDLS, CDR2 YYNGEE. The trim removed 4 bases at V and 1 base at J, leaving 10 bases unmatched. The CDR3 extends over 20 amino acids. The CDR3 nucleotides read TGTGCCAGCAGCTTTACCGGGACTAGCGGGAGAGGGTCTGGGGCCAACGTCCTGACTTTC. It yields the protein CASSFTGTSGRGSGANVLTF.

DNA for the CDR3: TGTGCCAGCAGCAGGGGATTAATGAACACTGAAGCTTTCTTT. Protein: CASSRGLMNTEAFF. The chain links TRBV28 to TRBJ1-1; weak D call: TRBD1 (6 bases). V was clipped by 6 bases and J by 0 bases, with 11 bases between them. Germline V gene data show CDR1 as MDHEN and CDR2 as SYDVKM. This CDR3 is built from 14 residues.

The rearrangement links TRBV7-9 to TRBJ2-7; unclear D gene. Per the germline V gene, CDR1 is SEHNR and CDR2 is FQNEAQ (reference sequence). Trimming took off 5 bases at V and 0 bases at J, with 14 bases between the two ends. The CDR3 sequence is 15 residues long. CDR3 coding DNA: TGTGCCAGCAGCCCCCGCGCCGAGAGCTCCTACGAGCAGTACTTC. This sequence encodes CASSPRAESSYEQYF.

This chain connects TRBV20-1 to TRBJ2-1; D gene unclear. The length of the CDR3 is 11 residues. The V end was cut by 1 base, the J end by 10 bases, with 8 bases between. Germline-derived CDR1 and CDR2 are DFQATT and SNEGSKA (reference sequence). CDR3 in amino acids: CSARGNPEQFF. The CDR3 DNA is TGCAGTGCTAGAGGGAACCCCGAGCAGTTCTTC.

This chain connects TRBV27 to TRBJ2-1; the D gene is possibly TRBD2 (5 bases). This CDR3 is 14 amino acids long. Germline V CDR1 and CDR2: MNHEY, SMNVEV (reference sequence). Trimming left V 8 bases short and J 5 bases short, with 16 bases between. The CDR3 sequence is CASFGLRTNNEQFF. The CDR3 DNA reads as TGTGCCAGCTTCGGACTTCGAACTAACAATGAGCAGTTCTTC.

The chain has TRBV11-2 and TRBJ2-5; no clear D. CDR3 size: 14 residues. Between the trimmed V and J ends, which lost 2 bases and 1 base, there was a span of 8 bases. Germline CDR1 and CDR2: SGHAT and FQNNGV. The CDR3 DNA sequence: TGTGCCAGCAGCTTAATAGGGTTCCAAGAGACCCAGTACTTC. Translating it yields CASSLIGFQETQYF. The variable domain in full, completed from reference TRBV11-2 and TRBJ2-5, reads EAGVAQSPRYKIIEKRQSVAFWCNPISGHATLYWYQQILGQGPKLLIQFQNNGVVDDSQLPKDRFSAERLKGVDSTLKIQPAKLEDSAVYLCASSLIGFQETQYFGPGTRLLVL.

The rearrangement joins TRBV9 to TRBJ2-5; D is uncertain. Germline V lookup: CDR1 SGDLS, CDR2 YYNGEE. The ends were cut back, 0 bases at V and 5 bases at J, with 8 bases in the middle. This CDR3 is 13 amino acids long. CDR3 loop: CASSVEGMETQYF. CDR3 nucleotide sequence: TGTGCCAGCAGCGTAGAAGGGATGGAGACCCAGTACTTC.

The chain uses TRBV11-2 and TRBJ1-1; D uncertain. The V end was cut by 2 bases, the J end by 0 bases, with 4 bases between. This CDR3 contains 13 residues. The germline gives CDR1 SGHAT, CDR2 FQNNGV. CDR3 DNA sequence: TGTGCCAGCAGCTTAAACCTGAACACTGAAGCTTTCTTT. Its protein is CASSLNLNTEAFF.

The chain employs TRBV30 and TRBJ2-5, with D hard to call. Germline lookup yields CDR1 GTSNPN and CDR2 SVGIG (reference sequence). The CDR3 is made up of 12 amino acids. The V gene lost 2 bases and the J gene lost 4 bases, with 8 bases spanning the gap. CDR3 sequence: CAWSPPPETQYF. In nucleotides, the CDR3 is TGTGCCTGGAGTCCCCCCCCAGAGACCCAGTACTTC.

The chain carries TRBV5-1 and TRBJ2-3; perhaps TRBD2 as D (5 bases). Trimming removed 7 bases at V and 8 bases at J, with 17 bases between. The CDR3 runs to 13 residues. The germline CDR1 and CDR2 sequences are SGHRS and YFSETQ. The CDR3 spells CASAPPSGGTQYF. The CDR3 DNA reads TGCGCCAGCGCCCCTCCGTCAGGAGGTACGCAGTATTTT.